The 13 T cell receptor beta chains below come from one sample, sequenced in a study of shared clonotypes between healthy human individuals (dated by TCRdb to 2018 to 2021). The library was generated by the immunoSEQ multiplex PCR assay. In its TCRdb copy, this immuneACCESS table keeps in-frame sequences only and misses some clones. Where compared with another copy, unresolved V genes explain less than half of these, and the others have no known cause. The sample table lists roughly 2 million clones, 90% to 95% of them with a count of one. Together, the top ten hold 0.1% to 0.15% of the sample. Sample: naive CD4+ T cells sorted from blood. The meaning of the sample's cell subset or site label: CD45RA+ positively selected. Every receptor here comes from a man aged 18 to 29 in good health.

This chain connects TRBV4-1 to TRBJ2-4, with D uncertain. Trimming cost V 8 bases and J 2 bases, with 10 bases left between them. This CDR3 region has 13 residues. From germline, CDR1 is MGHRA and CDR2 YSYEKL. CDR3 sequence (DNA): TGCGCCAGCTCCCGACTGACCAAAAACATTCAGTACTTC. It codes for CASSRLTKNIQYF.

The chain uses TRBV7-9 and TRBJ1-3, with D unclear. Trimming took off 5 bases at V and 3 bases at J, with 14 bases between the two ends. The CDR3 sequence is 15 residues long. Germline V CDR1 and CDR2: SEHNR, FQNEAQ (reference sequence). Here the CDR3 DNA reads TGTGCCAGCAGCCCCCAACCGGGATTTGGAAACACCATATATTTT. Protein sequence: CASSPQPGFGNTIYF.

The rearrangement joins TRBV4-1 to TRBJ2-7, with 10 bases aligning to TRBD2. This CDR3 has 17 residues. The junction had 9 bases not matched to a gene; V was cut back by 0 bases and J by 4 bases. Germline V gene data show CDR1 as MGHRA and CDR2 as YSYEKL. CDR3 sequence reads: CASSQDTPEAGGYEQYF. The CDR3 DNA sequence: TGCGCCAGCAGCCAAGATACCCCGGAAGCGGGAGGGTACGAGCAGTACTTC.

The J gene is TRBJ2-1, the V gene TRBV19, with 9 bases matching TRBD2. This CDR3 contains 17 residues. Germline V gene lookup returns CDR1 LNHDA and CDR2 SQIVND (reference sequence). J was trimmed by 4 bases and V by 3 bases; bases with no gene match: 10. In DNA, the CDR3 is TGTGCCAGTAGTATGGCGCTAGCGGGAAAGATATACAATGAGCAGTTCTTC. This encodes CASSMALAGKIYNEQFF. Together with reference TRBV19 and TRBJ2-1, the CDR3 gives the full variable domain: DGGITQSPKYLFRKEGQNVTLSCEQNLNHDAMYWYRQDPGQGLRLIYYSQIVNDFQKGDIAEGYSVSREKKESFPLTVTSAQKNPTAFYLCASSMALAGKIYNEQFFGPGTRLTVL.

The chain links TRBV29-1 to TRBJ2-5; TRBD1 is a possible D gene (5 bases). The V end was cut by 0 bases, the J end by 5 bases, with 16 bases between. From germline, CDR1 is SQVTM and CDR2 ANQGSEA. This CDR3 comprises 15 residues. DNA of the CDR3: TGCAGCGTTGAAGATTTGGACATCTCCGGGGAGACCCAGTACTTC. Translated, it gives CSVEDLDISGETQYF.

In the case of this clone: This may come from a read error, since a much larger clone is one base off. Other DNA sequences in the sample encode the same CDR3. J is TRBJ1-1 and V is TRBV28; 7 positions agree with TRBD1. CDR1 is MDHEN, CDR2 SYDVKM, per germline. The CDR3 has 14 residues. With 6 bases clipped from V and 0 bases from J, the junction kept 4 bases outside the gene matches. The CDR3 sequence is CASSLTGLNTEAFF. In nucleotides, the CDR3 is TGTGCCAGCAGCTTGACAGGGTTGAACACTGAAGCTTTCTTT. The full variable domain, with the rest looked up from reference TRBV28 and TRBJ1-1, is DVKVTQSSRYLVKRTGEKVFLECVQDMDHENMFWYRQDPGLGLRLIYFSYDVKMKEKGDIPEGYSVSREKKERFSLILESASTNQTSMYLCASSLTGLNTEAFFGQGTRLTVV.

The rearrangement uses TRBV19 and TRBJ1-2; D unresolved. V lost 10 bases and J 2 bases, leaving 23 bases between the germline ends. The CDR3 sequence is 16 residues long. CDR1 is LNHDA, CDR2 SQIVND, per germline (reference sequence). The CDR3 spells CATTSRYPGTNYGYTF. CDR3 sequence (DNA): TGTGCCACAACTTCACGCTACCCCGGTACGAACTATGGCTACACCTTC.

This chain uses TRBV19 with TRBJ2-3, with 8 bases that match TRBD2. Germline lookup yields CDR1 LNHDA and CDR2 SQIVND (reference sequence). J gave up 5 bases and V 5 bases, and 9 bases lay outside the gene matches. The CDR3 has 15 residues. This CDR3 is CASSPGTRGRDTQYF. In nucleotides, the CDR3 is TGTGCCAGTAGTCCCGGGACTAGGGGTAGAGATACGCAGTATTTT.

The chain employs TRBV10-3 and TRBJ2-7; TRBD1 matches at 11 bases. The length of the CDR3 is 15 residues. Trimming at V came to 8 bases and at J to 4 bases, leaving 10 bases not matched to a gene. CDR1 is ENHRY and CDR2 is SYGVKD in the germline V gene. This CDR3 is CAIRKGQGDVYEQYF. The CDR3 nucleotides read TGTGCCATCCGGAAGGGACAGGGGGACGTTTACGAGCAGTACTTC.

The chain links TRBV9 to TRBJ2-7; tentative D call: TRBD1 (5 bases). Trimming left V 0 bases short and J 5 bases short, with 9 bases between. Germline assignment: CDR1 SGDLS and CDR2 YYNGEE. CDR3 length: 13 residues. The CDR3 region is CASSVASGNEQYF. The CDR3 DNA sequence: TGTGCCAGCAGCGTAGCGTCAGGGAACGAGCAGTACTTC.

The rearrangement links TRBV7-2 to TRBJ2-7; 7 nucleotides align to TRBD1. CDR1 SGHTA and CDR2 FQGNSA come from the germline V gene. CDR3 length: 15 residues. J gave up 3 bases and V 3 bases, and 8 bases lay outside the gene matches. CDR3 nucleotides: TGTGCCAGCAGCTTGGCAGGGACAGCCTTCTACGAGCAGTACTTC. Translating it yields CASSLAGTAFYEQYF.

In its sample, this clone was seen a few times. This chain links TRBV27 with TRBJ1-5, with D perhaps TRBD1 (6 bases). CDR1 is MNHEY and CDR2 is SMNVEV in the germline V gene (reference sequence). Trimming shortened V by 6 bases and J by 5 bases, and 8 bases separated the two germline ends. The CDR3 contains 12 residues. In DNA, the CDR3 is TGTGCCAGCAGAGAGGGGGATCAGCCCCAGCATTTT. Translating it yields CASREGDQPQHF.

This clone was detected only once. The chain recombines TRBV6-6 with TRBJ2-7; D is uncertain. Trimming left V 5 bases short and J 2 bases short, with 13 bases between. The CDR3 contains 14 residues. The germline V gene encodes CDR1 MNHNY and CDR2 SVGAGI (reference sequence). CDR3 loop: CASSESSPPYEQYF. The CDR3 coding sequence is TGTGCCAGCAGTGAGTCCTCCCCGCCCTACGAGCAGTACTTC.